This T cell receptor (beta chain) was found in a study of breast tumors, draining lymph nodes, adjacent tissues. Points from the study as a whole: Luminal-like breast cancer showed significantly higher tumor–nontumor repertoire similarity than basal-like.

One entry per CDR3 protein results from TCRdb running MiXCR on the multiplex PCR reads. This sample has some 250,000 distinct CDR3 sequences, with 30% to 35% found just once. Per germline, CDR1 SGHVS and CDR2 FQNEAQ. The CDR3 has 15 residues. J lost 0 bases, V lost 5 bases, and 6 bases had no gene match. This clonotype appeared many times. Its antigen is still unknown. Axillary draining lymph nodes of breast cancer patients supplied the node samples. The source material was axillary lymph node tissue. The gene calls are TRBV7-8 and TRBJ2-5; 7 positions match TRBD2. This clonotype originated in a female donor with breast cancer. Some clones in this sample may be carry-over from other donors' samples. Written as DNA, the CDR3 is TGTGCCAGCAGCGTACGGGACTACGACCAAGAGACCCAGTACTTC. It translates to CASSVRDYDQETQYF. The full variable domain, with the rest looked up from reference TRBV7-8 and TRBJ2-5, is GAGVSQSPRYKVAKRGQDVALRCDPISGHVSLFWYQQALGQGPEFLTYFQNEAQLDKSGLPSDRFFAERPEGSVSTLKIQRTQQEDSAVYLCASSVRDYDQETQYFGPGTRLLVL.